Here is one T cell receptor beta chain with its context. Its antigen is unknown. These data come from a study of OX40 agonist ivuxolimab in advanced cancers. Whole-study results and caveats: Dosing at 0.1 to 3.0 mg/kg was accompanied by clonal expansion of CD4+ and CD8+ blood T cells by week 6. Relatively little clonal expansion, among the lowest observed, appeared in partial responders at 0.1-3.0 mg/kg. There were also nonresponders showing low normalized T-cell clonal expansion.

Clones were sequenced by immunoSEQ multiplex PCR, and TCRdb holds only the in-frame ones, with some missing. The sample has 100,000 or so clones, about 84% seen once; the top ten hold around 5.5%. Trimming cost V 2 bases and J 2 bases, with 19 bases left between them. The CDR3 spans 17 residues. Germline V gene sequence: CDR1 SGHDN, CDR2 FVKESK. The specimen comprised CD4+ or CD8+ T cells sorted from blood, sampled in a trial of the OX40 agonist ivuxolimab. The V and J genes are TRBV14 and TRBJ2-7, with D possibly TRBD1 on 6 matching bases. This TCR came from an adult with an advanced solid tumor such as melanoma, head and neck, liver or kidney cancer. CDR3 in amino acids: CASSQRILTGHAYEQYF. The DNA of the CDR3 is TGTGCCAGCAGCCAAAGGATCTTGACAGGTCATGCCTACGAGCAGTACTTC.